This entry is about one T cell receptor beta chain. Its target is not known. Here immunoSEQ multiplex PCR was the method, and the copy in TCRdb shows in-frame clones only, minus some. The sample records more than 20,000 clones, roughly 77% being singletons. Germline V gene lookup returns CDR1 LNHNV and CDR2 YYDKDF (reference sequence). This CDR3 comprises 15 residues. Trimming took 3 bases from V and 1 from J, leaving 11 bases between them. The data stem from a study of OX40 agonist ivuxolimab in advanced cancers. The study, taken as a whole, reports: At 0.1 to 3.0 mg/kg, clonal expansion of CD4+ and CD8+ blood T cells had occurred by week 6.

The chain links TRBV15 to TRBJ2-3; a weak D match, TRBD1 (6 bases). This specimen consisted of CD4+ or CD8+ T cells sorted from blood, obtained in a trial of the OX40 agonist ivuxolimab. The sequence was obtained from an adult with an advanced solid tumor such as melanoma, head and neck, liver or kidney cancer. The CDR3 loop reads CATSSENRGTDTQYF. The CDR3 DNA is TGTGCCACCAGCAGCGAGAACAGGGGCACAGATACGCAGTATTTT.